A selection of T cell receptor beta chains follows, all from one sample in a study of blood T cell repertoires in COVID-19. The table came from immunoSEQ multiplex PCR; TCRdb's copy has only in-frame clones and leaves some out. This table has 150,000 to 200,000 clones, approximately 83% appearing once. Material: PBMCs or T cells enriched from blood (not recorded which). These receptors were obtained from a woman aged 55-75 years who had recovered from COVID-19. Each CDR3 is given with its conserved first and last residue. The D gene is left open where the match is weak. A row's size may be missing; if present it is once, few, many or a size class.

>TRBV2|TRBJ2-3|TRBD2|once
CASSEGGGVTDTQYF
TGTGCCAGCAGTGAAGGCGGGGGGGTTACAGATACGCAGTATTTT
>TRBV11-3|TRBJ2-5|TRBD2|.
CASSLGGGSPGGETQYF
TGTGCCAGCAGCTTAGGGGGAGGAAGCCCGGGAGGGGAGACCCAGTACTTC
>TRBV19|TRBJ2-7|TRBD1|.
CATADRASSYEQYF
TGTGCCACCGCGGACAGGGCCAGCTCCTACGAGCAGTACTTC
>TRBV3-1/TRBV3-2|TRBJ2-1|TRBD2|.
CASSPSGRGDNEQFF
TGTGCCAGCAGTCCTAGCGGGAGGGGCGACAATGAGCAGTTCTTC
>TRBV4-2|TRBJ2-5|TRBD2|few
CASSHRYGTSGVQETQYF
TGTGCCAGCAGCCATCGATACGGGACTAGCGGGGTCCAAGAGACCCAGTACTTC
>TRBV10-1|TRBJ2-2|.|.
CASSENSPGELFF
TGCGCCAGCAGTGAGAATAGCCCCGGGGAGCTGTTTTTT
>TRBV5-5|TRBJ1-4|.|.
CASSWTGKEKLFF
TGTGCCAGCAGCTGGACCGGGAAAGAAAAACTGTTTTTT
>TRBV5-1|TRBJ1-5|TRBD1|once
CASSPGTALNQPQHF
TGCGCCAGCAGCCCAGGGACAGCCTTGAATCAGCCCCAGCATTTT
>TRBV4-2|TRBJ2-1|.|.
CASSPEGGSSYNEQFF
TGTGCCAGCAGCCCCGAGGGGGGGAGCTCCTACAATGAGCAGTTCTTC
>TRBV18|TRBJ2-3|.|.
CASSPNREEQYF
TGTGCCAGCTCACCGAATCGGGAAGAGCAGTATTTT
>TRBV5-1|TRBJ1-1|.|.
CASRGDTGSPEAFF
TGCGCCAGCAGGGGGGATACAGGGTCACCCGAAGCTTTCTTT
>TRBV5-4|TRBJ2-3|TRBD2|.
CASSASGRGTDTQYF
TGTGCCAGCAGCGCTAGCGGGAGGGGCACAGATACGCAGTATTTT
>TRBV6-5|TRBJ1-2|.|.
CASHRYYGYTF
TGTGCCAGTCACAGGTACTATGGCTACACCTTC
>TRBV7-9|TRBJ1-2|.|few
CASKVEGTYGYTF
TGTGCCAGCAAGGTGGAGGGGACCTATGGCTACACCTTC
>TRBV27|TRBJ1-1|TRBD1|.
CASSLSGTGVNTEAFF
TGTGCCAGCAGTTTATCCGGGACAGGGGTGAACACTGAAGCTTTCTTT
>TRBV20-1|TRBJ2-1|TRBD2|once
CSASRNSGRGNEQFF
TGCAGTGCTAGTCGCAATAGCGGGAGGGGGAATGAGCAGTTCTTC
>TRBV25-1|TRBJ2-1|.|.
CASSDPRTNYNEQFF
TGTGCCAGCAGTGACCCCAGAACCAACTACAATGAGCAGTTCTTC
>TRBV7-8|TRBJ2-5|.|.
CASSLALITGTQYF
TGTGCCAGCAGCTTAGCCCTGATCACGGGGACCCAGTACTTC
>TRBV5-1|TRBJ1-2|.|.
CASSSGQSYGYTF
TGCGCCAGCAGCTCCGGACAGTCCTATGGCTACACCTTC
>TRBV27|TRBJ2-7|TRBD2|.
CASSFGASGMNEQYF
TGTGCCAGCAGTTTCGGGGCTAGCGGGATGAACGAGCAGTACTTC
>TRBV30|TRBJ1-6|.|.
CAWTPLGQTNSPLHF
TGTGCCTGGACGCCCCTCGGACAGACTAATTCACCCCTCCACTTT
>TRBV30|TRBJ1-2|.|.
CAWSVRELLYGYTF
TGTGCCTGGAGTGTACGAGAACTACTCTATGGCTACACCTTC
>TRBV12-3/TRBV12-4|TRBJ1-2|TRBD1|.
CASSPGQRYGYTF
TGTGCCAGCAGTCCGGGACAGAGATATGGCTACACCTTC
>TRBV6-5|TRBJ1-6|TRBD1|.
CASASGGRGRSPLHF
TGTGCCAGCGCCTCTGGGGGCAGGGGGCGTTCACCCCTCCACTTT
>TRBV5-1|TRBJ1-2|.|.
CASSLDAGGVRGGYTF
TGCGCCAGCAGCTTGGACGCGGGAGGTGTTCGGGGTGGCTACACCTTC
>TRBV5-1|TRBJ2-1|.|.
CASSLQEYNEQFF
TGCGCCAGCAGCCTACAGGAATACAATGAGCAGTTCTTC
>TRBV30|TRBJ2-1|TRBD1|.
CARDSPGNEQFF
TGTGCCCGGGACAGCCCTGGGAATGAGCAGTTCTTC
>TRBV7-9|TRBJ2-2|.|.
CASSLGPSGETGELFF
TGTGCCAGCAGCTTAGGGCCGAGTGGGGAGACCGGGGAGCTGTTTTTT
>TRBV6-2/TRBV6-3|TRBJ1-2|.|few
CASSYSGTQVYGYTF
TGTGCCAGCAGTTACTCGGGCACCCAGGTTTATGGCTACACCTTC
>TRBV3-1/TRBV3-2|TRBJ1-3|.|.
CASSYFGTESSGNTIYF
TGTGCCAGCAGCTATTTCGGGACTGAGAGCTCTGGAAACACCATATATTTT
>TRBV19|TRBJ1-2|.|.
CASSIGASVTNYGYTF
TGTGCCAGTAGTATTGGGGCGTCCGTTACTAACTATGGCTACACCTTC
>TRBV5-1|TRBJ2-7|.|.
CASSREGVEQYF
TGCGCCAGCAGCCGAGAGGGGGTCGAGCAGTACTTC
>TRBV2|TRBJ1-3|TRBD1|.
CASSEAGTGAYSGNTIYF
TGTGCCAGCAGTGAAGCCGGGACAGGGGCCTACTCTGGAAACACCATATATTTT
>TRBV18|TRBJ1-2|TRBD1|.
CASSPLDRGVGYTF
TGTGCCAGCTCACCCCTGGACAGGGGAGTCGGCTACACCTTC
>TRBV28|TRBJ1-2|TRBD1|.
CASTTSGTGDGYTF
TGTGCCAGCACCACCTCTGGGACAGGGGACGGCTACACCTTC
>TRBV7-2|TRBJ2-1|.|.
CASSFLATNNEQFF
TGTGCCAGCAGCTTTCTAGCGACCAACAATGAGCAGTTCTTC
>TRBV9|TRBJ1-6|TRBD1|.
CASSEGQGVSSPLHF
TGTGCCAGCAGCGAAGGACAGGGAGTAAGTTCACCCCTCCACTTT
>TRBV28|TRBJ2-3|TRBD2|.
CAALGGSSTDTQYF
TGTGCCGCACTCGGGGGGTCTAGCACAGATACGCAGTATTTT
>TRBV19|TRBJ1-5|TRBD1|once
CASSNLDRGNQPQHF
TGTGCCAGTAGTAATCTCGACAGGGGCAATCAGCCCCAGCATTTT
>TRBV4-1|TRBJ2-6|TRBD2|.
CASSQTLLAGGRTSGANVLTF
TGCGCCAGCAGCCAAACCCTACTAGCGGGGGGTCGCACCTCTGGGGCCAACGTCCTGACTTTC
>TRBV21-1|TRBJ1-2|.|.
CASSRGKYGYTF
TGTGCCAGCAGTAGGGGCAAGTATGGCTACACCTTC
>TRBV7-9|TRBJ2-7|.|few
CASSGDGEQYF
TGTGCCAGCAGCGGAGACGGGGAGCAGTACTTC
>TRBV28|TRBJ1-4|.|.
CASSPTHSNEKLFF
TGTGCCAGCAGTCCAACCCACAGTAATGAAAAACTGTTTTTT
>TRBV10-2|TRBJ2-7|.|.
CASISGSSYEQYF
TGCGCCAGCATCTCGGGGAGCTCCTACGAGCAGTACTTC
>TRBV21-1|TRBJ2-1|.|.
CAAPGTGYHVEQFF
TGTGCCGCACCCGGGACAGGCTACCACGTTGAGCAGTTCTTC
>TRBV18|TRBJ1-5|.|.
CASSREQGDGQPQHF
TGTGCCAGCTCACGGGAACAGGGTGACGGTCAGCCCCAGCATTTT
>TRBV2|TRBJ1-5|TRBD1|.
CASGTVSNQPQHF
TGTGCCAGCGGGACAGTTAGCAATCAGCCCCAGCATTTT
>TRBV28|TRBJ1-6|TRBD1|.
CASLGDRRHWALHF
TGTGCCAGCCTTGGGGACAGGCGACATTGGGCCCTCCACTTT